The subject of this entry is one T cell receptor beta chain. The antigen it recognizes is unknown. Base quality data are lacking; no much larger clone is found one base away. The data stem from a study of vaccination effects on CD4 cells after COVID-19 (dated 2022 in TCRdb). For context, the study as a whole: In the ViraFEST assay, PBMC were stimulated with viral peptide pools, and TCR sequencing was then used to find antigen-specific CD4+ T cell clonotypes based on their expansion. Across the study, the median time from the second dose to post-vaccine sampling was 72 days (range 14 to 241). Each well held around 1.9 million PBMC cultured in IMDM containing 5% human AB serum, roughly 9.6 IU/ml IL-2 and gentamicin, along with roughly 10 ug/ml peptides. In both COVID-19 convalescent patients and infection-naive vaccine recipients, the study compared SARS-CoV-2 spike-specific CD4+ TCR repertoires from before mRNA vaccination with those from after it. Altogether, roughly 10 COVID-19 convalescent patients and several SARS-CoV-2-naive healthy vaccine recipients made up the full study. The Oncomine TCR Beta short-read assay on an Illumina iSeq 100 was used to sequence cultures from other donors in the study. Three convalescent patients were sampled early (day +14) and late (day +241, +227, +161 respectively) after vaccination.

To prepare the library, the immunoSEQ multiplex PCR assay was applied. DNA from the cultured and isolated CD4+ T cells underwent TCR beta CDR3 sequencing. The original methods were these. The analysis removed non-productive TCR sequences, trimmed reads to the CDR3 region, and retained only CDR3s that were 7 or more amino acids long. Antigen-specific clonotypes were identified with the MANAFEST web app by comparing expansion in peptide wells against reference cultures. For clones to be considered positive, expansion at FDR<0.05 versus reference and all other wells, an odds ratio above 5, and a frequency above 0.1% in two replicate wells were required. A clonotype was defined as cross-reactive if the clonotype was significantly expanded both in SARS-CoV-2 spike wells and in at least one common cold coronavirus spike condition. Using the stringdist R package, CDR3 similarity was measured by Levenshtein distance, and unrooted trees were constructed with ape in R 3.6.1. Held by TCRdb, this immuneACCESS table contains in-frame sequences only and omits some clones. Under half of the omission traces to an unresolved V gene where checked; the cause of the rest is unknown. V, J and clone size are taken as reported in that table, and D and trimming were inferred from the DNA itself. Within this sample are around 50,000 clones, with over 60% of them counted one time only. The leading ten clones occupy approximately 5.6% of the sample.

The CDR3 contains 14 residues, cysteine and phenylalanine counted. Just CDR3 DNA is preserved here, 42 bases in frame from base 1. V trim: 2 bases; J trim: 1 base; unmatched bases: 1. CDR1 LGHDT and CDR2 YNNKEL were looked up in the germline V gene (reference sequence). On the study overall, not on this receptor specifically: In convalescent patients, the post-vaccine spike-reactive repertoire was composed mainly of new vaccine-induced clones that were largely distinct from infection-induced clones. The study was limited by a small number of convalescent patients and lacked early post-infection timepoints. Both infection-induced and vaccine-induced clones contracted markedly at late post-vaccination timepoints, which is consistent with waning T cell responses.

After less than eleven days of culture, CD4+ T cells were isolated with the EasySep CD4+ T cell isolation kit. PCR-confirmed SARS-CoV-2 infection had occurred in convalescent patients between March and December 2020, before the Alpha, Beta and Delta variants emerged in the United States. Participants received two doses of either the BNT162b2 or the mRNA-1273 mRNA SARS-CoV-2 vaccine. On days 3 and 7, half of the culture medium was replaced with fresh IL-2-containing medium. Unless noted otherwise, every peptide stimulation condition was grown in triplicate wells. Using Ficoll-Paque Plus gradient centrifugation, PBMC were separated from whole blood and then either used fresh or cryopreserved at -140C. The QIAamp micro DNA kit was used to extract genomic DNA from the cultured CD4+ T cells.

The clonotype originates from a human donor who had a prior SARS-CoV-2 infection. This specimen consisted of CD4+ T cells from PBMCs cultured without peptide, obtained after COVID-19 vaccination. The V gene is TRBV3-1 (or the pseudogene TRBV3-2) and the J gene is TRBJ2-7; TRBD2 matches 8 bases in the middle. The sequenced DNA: TGTGCCAGCAGCCAAAGCGGGGGATCCTACGAGCAGTACTTC. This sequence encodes CASSQSGGSYEQYF.